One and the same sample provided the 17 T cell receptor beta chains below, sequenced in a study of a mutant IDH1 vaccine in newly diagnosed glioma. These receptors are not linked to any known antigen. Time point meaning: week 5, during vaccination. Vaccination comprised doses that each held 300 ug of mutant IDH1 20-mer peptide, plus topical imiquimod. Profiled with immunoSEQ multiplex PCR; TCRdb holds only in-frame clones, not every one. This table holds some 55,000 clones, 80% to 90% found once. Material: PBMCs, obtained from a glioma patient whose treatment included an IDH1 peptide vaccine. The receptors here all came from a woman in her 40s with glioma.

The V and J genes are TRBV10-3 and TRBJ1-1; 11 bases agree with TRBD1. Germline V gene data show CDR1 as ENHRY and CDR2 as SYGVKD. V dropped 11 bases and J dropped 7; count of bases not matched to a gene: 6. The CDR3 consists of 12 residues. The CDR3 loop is CASRTGGLEAFF. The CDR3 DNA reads TGTGCCTCAAGGACAGGGGGCCTTGAAGCTTTCTTT.

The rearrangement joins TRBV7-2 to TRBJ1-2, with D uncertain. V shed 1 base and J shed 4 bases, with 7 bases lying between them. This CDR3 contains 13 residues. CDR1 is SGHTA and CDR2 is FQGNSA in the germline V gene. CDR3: CASSLDTLYGYTF. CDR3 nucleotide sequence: TGTGCCAGCAGCTTAGACACTCTCTATGGCTACACCTTC.

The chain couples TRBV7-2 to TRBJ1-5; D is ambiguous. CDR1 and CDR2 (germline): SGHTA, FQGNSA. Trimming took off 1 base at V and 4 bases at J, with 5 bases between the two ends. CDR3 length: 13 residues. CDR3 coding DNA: TGTGCCAGCAGCTTAGAGCGGAATCAGCCCCAGCATTTT. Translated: CASSLERNQPQHF. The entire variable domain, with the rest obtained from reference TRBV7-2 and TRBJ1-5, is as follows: GAGVSQSPSNKVTEKGKDVELRCDPISGHTALYWYRQSLGQGLEFLIYFQGNSAPDKSGLPSDRFSAERTGGSVSTLTIQRTQQEDSAVYLCASSLERNQPQHFGDGTRLSIL.

The CDR3 bases are TGTGCCTGGAGTGCCCTCGGACAGTTCAATCAGCCCCAGCATTTT. This gives the protein CAWSALGQFNQPQHF. The chain carries TRBV30 and TRBJ1-5, with D possibly matching TRBD1 (6 bases). Germline V gene lookup returns CDR1 GTSNPN and CDR2 SVGIG (reference sequence). Trimming pared 1 base from V and 3 bases from J, leaving 13 bases between. The CDR3 totals 15 residues.

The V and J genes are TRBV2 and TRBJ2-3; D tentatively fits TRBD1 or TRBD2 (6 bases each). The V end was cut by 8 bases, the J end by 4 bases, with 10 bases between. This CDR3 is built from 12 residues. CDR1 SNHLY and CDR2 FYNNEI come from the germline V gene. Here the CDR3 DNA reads TGTGCCAGCGCCGGGGGCCCAGATACGCAGTATTTT. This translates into CASAGGPDTQYF. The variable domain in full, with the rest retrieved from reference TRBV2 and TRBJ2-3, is EPEVTQTPSHQVTQMGQEVILRCVPISNHLYFYWYRQILGQKVEFLVSFYNNEISEKSEIFDDQFSVERPDGSNFTLKIRSTKLEDSAMYFCASAGGPDTQYFGPGTRLTVL.

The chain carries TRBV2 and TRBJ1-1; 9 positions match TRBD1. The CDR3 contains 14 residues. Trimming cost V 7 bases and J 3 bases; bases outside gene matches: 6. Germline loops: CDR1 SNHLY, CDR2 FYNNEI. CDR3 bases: TGTGCCAGCACCGAACAGGGGGCCTACACTGAAGCTTTCTTT. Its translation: CASTEQGAYTEAFF.

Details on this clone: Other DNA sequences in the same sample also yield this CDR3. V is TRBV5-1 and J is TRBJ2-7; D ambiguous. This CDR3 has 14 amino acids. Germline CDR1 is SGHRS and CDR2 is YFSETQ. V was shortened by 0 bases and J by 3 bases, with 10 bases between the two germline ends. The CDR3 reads CASSLAGRSYEQYF. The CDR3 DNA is TGCGCCAGCAGCTTGGCTGGCAGAAGCTACGAGCAGTACTTC.

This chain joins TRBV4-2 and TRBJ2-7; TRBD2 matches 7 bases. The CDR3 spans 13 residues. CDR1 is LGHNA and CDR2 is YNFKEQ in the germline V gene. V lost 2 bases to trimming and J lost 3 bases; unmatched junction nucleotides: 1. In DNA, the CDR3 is TGTGCCAGCAGCCAACCTAGCGGCTACGAGCAGTACTTC. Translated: CASSQPSGYEQYF.

The CDR3 sequence: CASSRTSGSTYEQYF. The CDR3 DNA is TGTGCCAGCAGCCGGACTAGCGGGAGCACCTACGAGCAGTACTTC. This chain uses TRBV9 with TRBJ2-7, with 13 nucleotides matching TRBD2. Germline V CDR1 and CDR2: SGDLS, YYNGEE. The CDR3 runs 15 residues. V was pared by 4 bases and J by 2 bases, with 3 bases of the junction left unmatched.

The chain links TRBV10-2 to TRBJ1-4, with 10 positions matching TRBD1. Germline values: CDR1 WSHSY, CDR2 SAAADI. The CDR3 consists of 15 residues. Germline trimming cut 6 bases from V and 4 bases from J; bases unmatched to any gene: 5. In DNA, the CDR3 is TGCGCCAGCAGGCGACAGGGGGCTAGTAATGAAAAACTGTTTTTT. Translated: CASRRQGASNEKLFF.

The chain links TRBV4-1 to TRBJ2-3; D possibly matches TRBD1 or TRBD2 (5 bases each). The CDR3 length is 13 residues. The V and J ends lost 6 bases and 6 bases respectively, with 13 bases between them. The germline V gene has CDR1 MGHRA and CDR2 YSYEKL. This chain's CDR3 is CASRGTEFDTQYF. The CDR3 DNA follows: TGCGCCAGCAGAGGGACCGAATTCGATACGCAGTATTTT.

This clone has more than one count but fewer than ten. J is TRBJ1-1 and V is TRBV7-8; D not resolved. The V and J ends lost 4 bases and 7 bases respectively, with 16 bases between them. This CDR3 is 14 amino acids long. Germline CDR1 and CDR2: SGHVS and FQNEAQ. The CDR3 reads CASSSLSGGSEAFF. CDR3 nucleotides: TGTGCCAGCAGCTCTTTAAGCGGCGGCAGTGAAGCTTTCTTT.

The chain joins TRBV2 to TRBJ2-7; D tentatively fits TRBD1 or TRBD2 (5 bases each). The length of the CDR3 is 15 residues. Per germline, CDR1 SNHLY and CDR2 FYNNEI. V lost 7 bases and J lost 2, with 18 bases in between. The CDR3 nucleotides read TGTGCCAGCAAAGTTGGGGGTATAGGGCCCTACGAGCAGTACTTC. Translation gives CASKVGGIGPYEQYF.

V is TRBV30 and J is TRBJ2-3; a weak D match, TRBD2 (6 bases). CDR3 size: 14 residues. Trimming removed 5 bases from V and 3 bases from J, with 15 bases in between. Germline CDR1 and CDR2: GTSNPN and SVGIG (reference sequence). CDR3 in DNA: TGTGCCTGGTGTAGGTCGGGAGCTACAGATACGCAGTATTTT. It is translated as CAWCRSGATDTQYF.

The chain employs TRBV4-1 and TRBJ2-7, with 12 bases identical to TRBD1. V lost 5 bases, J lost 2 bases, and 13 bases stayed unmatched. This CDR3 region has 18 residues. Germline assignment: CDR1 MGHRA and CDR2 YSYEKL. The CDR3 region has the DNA TGCGCCAGCAGCGCCGAGGGGACAGGGGGCGCTGGCGCCTACGAGCAGTACTTC. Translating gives CASSAEGTGGAGAYEQYF.

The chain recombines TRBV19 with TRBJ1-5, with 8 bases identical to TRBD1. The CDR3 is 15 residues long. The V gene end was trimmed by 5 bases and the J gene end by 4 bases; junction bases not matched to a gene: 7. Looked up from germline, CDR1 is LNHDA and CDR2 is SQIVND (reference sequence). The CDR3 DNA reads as TGTGCCAGTAGTTACGGGACAGGTTATAATCAGCCCCAGCATTTT. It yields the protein CASSYGTGYNQPQHF.

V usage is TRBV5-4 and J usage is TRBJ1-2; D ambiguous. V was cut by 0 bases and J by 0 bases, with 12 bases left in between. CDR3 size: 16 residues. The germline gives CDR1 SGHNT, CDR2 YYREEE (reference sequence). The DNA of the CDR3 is TGTGCCAGCAGCTTGGGGGTAATGGAAGCTAACTATGGCTACACCTTC. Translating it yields CASSLGVMEANYGYTF.